Listed here is a single TCR beta chain. The target antigen is unknown. This sample's TCRbeta library carried unique molecular identifier barcodes. Via MiXCR, TCRdb re-called the PCR reads, giving one row per CDR3 protein. The sample has 250,000 to 300,000 distinct CDR3 sequences, around 9.1% seen once. The data were taken from a study of T-cell reconstitution after alpha-beta-depleted transplantation in children. Study results and caveats: Newly generated T cells supplied most T-cell counts and diversity one year post-transplant. It was reported that alpha-beta T cells came from several hundred expanded graft clones (about two months after transplant).

The trim removed 5 bases at V and 3 bases at J, leaving 2 bases unmatched. CDR3 length equals 14 residues. Germline CDR1 is MNHEY and CDR2 is SVGAGI. The source is a boy in the first two years of life with acute myeloid leukemia, due to receive a stem cell transplant. The chain joins TRBV6-5 to TRBJ2-2; TRBD2 agrees at 8 bases. Sequencing was performed on PBMCs, taken before TCRalphabeta/CD19-depleted stem cell transplant. CDR3 in DNA: TGTGCCAGCAGTCGGGGGGGGTACACCGGGGAGCTGTTTTTT. It encodes CASSRGGYTGELFF.